This TCR beta chain was sequenced during a study of response to subunit inactivated influenza vaccine. Study findings and constraints: The authors offered the suggestion that each seasonal influenza vaccination recruits few new T cells.

A remark on this clonotype: Its antigen is undetermined.

CDR1 is SGHTA and CDR2 is FQGNSA in the germline V gene. Trimming at V came to 4 bases and at J to 4 bases, leaving 4 bases not matched to a gene. The CDR3 is 14 amino acids. MiXCR, run by TCRdb on the RT-PCR reads, gives a single entry per CDR3 protein. Of about 780,000 distinct CDR3 sequences listed, approximately 18% are singletons. The source material was PBMCs from blood, sampled 5 to 6 days after vaccination. The clonotype comes from a man between 45 and 60 years old who received an inactivated influenza vaccine. The rearrangement links TRBV7-2 to TRBJ1-5; 7 bases are shared with TRBD1. CDR3 bases: TGTGCCAGCAGCTATAACAGGGGTAATCAGCCCCAGCATTTT. Its protein product is CASSYNRGNQPQHF.